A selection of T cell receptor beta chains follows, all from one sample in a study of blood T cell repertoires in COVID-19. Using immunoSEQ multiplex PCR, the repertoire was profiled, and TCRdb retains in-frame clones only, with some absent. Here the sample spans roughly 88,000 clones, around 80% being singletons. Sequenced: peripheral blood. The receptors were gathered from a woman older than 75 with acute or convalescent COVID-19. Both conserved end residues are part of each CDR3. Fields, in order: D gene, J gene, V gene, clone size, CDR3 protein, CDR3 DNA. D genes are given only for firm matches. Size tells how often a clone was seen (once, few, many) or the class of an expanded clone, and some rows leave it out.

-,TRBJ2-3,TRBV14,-,CASSQELGGADTQYF,TGTGCCAGCAGCCAAGAGTTAGGCGGGGCAGATACGCAGTATTTT
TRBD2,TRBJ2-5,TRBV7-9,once,CASMRGGPQETQYF,TGTGCCAGCATGCGCGGGGGGCCGCAAGAGACCCAGTACTTC
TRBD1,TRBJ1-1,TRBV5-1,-,CASSWDRARDTEAFF,TGCGCCAGCAGCTGGGACAGGGCGAGGGACACTGAAGCTTTCTTT
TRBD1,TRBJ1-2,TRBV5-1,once,CASSPDRGYGYTF,TGCGCCAGCAGCCCGGACAGGGGGTATGGCTACACCTTC
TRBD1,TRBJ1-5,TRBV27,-,CASSFGQGPNQPQHF,TGTGCCAGCAGTTTTGGACAGGGCCCTAATCAGCCCCAGCATTTT
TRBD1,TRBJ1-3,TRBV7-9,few,CASSLEGTAGNTIYF,TGTGCCAGCAGCTTGGAGGGGACAGCTGGAAACACCATATATTTT
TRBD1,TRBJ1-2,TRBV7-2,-,CASSLVGQGTAYTF,TGTGCCAGCAGCTTAGTAGGACAGGGGACGGCCTACACCTTC
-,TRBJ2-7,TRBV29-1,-,CSVAFSYEQYF,TGCAGCGTTGCTTTCTCCTACGAGCAGTACTTC
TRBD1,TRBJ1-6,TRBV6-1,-,CASSEREGANSPLHF,TGTGCCAGCAGTGAACGTGAGGGGGCAAATTCACCCCTCCACTTT
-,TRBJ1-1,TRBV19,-,CASSIDGRMNTEAFF,TGTGCCAGTAGTATTGATGGCAGGATGAACACTGAAGCTTTCTTT
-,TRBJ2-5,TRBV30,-,CAWSLRETQYF,TGTGCCTGGAGTCTAAGAGAGACCCAGTACTTC
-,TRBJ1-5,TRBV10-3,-,CAISDQGGNQPQHF,TGTGCCATCAGTGACCAGGGCGGCAATCAGCCCCAGCATTTT
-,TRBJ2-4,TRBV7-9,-,CASSEFPGVAKNIQYF,TGTGCCAGCAGCGAATTTCCAGGGGTAGCCAAAAACATTCAGTACTTC
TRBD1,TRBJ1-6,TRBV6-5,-,CASRGQGGVSPLHF,TGTGCCAGCAGGGGACAGGGTGGTGTTTCACCCCTCCACTTT
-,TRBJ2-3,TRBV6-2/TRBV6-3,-,CASSRPRLRTSTDTQYF,TGTGCCAGCAGTCGTCCCCGACTTCGTACTAGCACAGATACGCAGTATTTT
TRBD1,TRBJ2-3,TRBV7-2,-,CASSLGQGSTDTQYF,TGTGCCAGCAGCTTGGGACAGGGGAGCACAGATACGCAGTATTTT
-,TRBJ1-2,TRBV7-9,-,CASSSQTGVYTF,TGTGCCAGCAGCTCTCAAACAGGCGTCTACACCTTC
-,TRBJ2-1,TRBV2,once,CASSERAGTYNEQFF,TGTGCCAGCAGTGAAAGGGCGGGGACCTACAATGAGCAGTTCTTC
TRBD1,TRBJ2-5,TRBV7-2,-,CASSFGGTGWETQYF,TGTGCCAGCAGCTTCGGGGGGACAGGGTGGGAGACCCAGTACTTC
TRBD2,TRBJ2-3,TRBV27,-,CASSLSIAGGRSDTQYF,TGTGCCAGCAGTTTATCCATAGCGGGGGGGCGTTCAGATACGCAGTATTTT
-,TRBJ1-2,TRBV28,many,CASSRTTEIIYGYTF,TGTGCCAGCAGTCGGACTACAGAAATCATCTATGGCTACACCTTC
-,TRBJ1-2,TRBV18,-,CASSPSTVTNGYTF,TGTGCCAGCTCACCGTCGACAGTAACAAATGGCTACACCTTC
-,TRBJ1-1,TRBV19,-,CASTMGPYTEAFF,TGTGCCAGTACCATGGGGCCCTACACTGAAGCTTTCTTT
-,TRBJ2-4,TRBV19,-,CASSRGAKNIQYF,TGTGCCAGTAGCCGAGGGGCCAAAAACATTCAGTACTTC
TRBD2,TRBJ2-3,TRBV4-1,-,CASSQEYSGLAVTDTQYF,TGCGCCAGCAGCCAAGAGTATTCTGGACTAGCGGTCACAGATACGCAGTATTTT
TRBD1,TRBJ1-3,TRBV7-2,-,CASSFRDRGPLKSTIYF,TGTGCCAGCAGCTTCCGGGACAGGGGGCCCCTGAAAAGCACCATATATTTT
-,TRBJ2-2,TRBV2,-,CASSDKLNTGELFF,TGTGCCAGCAGTGACAAACTAAACACCGGGGAGCTGTTTTTT
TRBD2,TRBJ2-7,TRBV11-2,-,CASSTFGGVSYEQYF,TGTGCCAGCAGCACCTTCGGGGGGGTCTCCTACGAGCAGTACTTC
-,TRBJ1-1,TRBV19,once,CASSIGGGRYTEAFF,TGTGCCAGTAGTATAGGGGGAGGGCGGTACACTGAAGCTTTCTTT
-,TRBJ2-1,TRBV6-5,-,CASRAGGPQFF,TGTGCCAGCAGAGCAGGGGGGCCCCAGTTCTTC
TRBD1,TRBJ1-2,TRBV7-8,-,CASSYYRGDYGYTF,TGTGCCAGCAGCTACTACAGGGGAGACTATGGCTACACCTTC
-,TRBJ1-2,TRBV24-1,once,CATSEFPRDYGYTF,TGTGCCACCAGTGAATTCCCCCGCGACTATGGCTACACCTTC
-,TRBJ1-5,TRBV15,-,CATSRAGRGPGNQPQHF,TGTGCCACCAGCAGAGCCGGACGGGGTCCGGGCAATCAGCCCCAGCATTTT
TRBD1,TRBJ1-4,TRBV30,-,CAWKRTGNEKLFF,TGTGCCTGGAAGCGGACAGGGAATGAAAAACTGTTTTTT
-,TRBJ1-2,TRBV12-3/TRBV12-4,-,CASSSGGLYTF,TGTGCCAGCAGTTCCGGGGGGCTCTACACCTTC
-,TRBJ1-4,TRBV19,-,CASSIAATNEKLFF,TGTGCCAGTAGTATAGCCGCAACTAATGAAAAACTGTTTTTT
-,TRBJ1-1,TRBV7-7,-,CASSPHQGGTEAFF,TGTGCTAGCAGCCCCCACCAGGGCGGTACTGAAGCTTTCTTT
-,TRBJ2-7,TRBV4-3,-,CASSQVGTSSYEQYF,TGCGCCAGCAGCCAAGTTGGGACATCTTCCTACGAGCAGTACTTC
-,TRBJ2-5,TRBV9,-,CASSGGVSGGRETQYF,TGTGCCAGCAGCGGAGGGGTTAGCGGAGGACGAGAGACCCAGTACTTC
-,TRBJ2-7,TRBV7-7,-,CASSSATGSTYEQYF,TGTGCTAGCAGCTCCGCTACAGGGAGCACCTACGAGCAGTACTTC
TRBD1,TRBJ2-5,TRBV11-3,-,CASSSSTGTAGWVKTQYF,TGTGCCAGCAGCTCGAGTACCGGGACAGCTGGCTGGGTGAAGACCCAGTACTTC